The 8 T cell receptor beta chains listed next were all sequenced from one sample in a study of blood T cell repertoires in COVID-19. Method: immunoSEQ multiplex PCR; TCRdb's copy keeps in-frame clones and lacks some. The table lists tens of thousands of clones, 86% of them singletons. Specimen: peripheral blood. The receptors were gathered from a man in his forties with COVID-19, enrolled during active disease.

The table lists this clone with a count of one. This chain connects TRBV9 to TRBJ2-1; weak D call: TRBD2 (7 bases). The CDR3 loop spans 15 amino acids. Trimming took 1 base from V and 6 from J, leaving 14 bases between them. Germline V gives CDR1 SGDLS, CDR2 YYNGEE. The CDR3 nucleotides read TGTGCCAGCAGCGTAAGAGGAGGGGGGGTCAATGAGCAGTTCTTC. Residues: CASSVRGGGVNEQFF.

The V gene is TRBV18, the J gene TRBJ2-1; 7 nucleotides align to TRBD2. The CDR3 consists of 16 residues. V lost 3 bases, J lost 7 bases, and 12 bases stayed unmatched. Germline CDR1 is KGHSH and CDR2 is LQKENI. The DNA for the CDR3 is TGTGCCAGCTCACCCAGGGAGGGGCTATTAGGTAATGAGCAGTTCTTC. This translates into CASSPREGLLGNEQFF.

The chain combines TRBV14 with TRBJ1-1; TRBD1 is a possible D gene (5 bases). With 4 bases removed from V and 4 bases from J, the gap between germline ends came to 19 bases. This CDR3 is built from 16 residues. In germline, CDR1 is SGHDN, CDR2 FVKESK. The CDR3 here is CASSRLAGTRATEAFF. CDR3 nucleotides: TGTGCCAGCAGCCGCCTGGCGGGGACGAGGGCCACTGAAGCTTTCTTT.

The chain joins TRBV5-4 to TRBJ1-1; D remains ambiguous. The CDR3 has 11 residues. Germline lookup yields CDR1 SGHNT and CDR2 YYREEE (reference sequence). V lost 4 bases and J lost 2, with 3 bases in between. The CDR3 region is CASSLNTEAFF. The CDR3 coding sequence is TGTGCCAGCAGCCTAAACACTGAAGCTTTCTTT.

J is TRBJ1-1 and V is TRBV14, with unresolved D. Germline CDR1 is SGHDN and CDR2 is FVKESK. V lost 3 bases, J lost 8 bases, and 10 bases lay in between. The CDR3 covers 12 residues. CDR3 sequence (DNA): TGTGCCAGCAGCCACCAGAGAGGGGAAGCTTTCTTT. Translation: CASSHQRGEAFF.

CDR3 residues: CASSNAGLMTDTQYF. CDR3 coding DNA: TGTGCCAGCAGTAATGCGGGACTCATGACAGATACGCAGTATTTT. This sequence joins TRBV2 and TRBJ2-3; tentatively, D is TRBD2 (6 bases). V lost 5 bases and J 3 bases, leaving 15 bases between the germline ends. Germline lookup yields CDR1 SNHLY and CDR2 FYNNEI. The CDR3 covers 15 residues.

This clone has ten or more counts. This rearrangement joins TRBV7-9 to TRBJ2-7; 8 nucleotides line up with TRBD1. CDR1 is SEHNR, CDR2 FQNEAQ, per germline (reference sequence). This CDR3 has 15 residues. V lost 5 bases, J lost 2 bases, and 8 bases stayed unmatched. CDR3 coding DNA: TGTGCCAGCAGCCGTCGGACAGGGTTTGCCTACGAGCAGTACTTC. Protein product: CASSRRTGFAYEQYF.

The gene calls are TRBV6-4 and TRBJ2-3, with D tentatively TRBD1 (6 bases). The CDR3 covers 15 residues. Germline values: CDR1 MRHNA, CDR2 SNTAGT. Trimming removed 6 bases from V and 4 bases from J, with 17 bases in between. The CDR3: CASSPRTVQADTQYF. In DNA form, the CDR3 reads TGTGCCAGCAGCCCCCGGACAGTACAGGCAGATACGCAGTATTTT.